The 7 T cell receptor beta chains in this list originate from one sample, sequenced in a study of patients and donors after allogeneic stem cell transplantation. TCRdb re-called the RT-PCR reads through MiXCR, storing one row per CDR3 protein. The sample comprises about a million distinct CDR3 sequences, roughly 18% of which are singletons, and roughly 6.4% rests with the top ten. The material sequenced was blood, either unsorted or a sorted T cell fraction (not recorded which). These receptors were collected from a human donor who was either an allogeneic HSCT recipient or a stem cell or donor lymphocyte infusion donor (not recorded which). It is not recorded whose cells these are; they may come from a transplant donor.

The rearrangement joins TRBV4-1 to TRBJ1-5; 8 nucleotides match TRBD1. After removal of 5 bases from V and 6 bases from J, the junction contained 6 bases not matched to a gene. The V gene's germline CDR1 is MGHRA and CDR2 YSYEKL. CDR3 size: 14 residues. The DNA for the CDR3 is TGCGCCAGCAGCTTCGGGACAGGCGGTCAGCCCCAGCATTTT. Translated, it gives CASSFGTGGQPQHF.

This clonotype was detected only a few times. CDR3 residues: CASSRPTSGSTVEQFF. The CDR3 bases are TGTGCCAGCAGCCGACCGACTAGCGGGAGTACGGTTGAGCAGTTCTTC. The rearrangement links TRBV7-9 to TRBJ2-1, with 12 bases matching TRBD2. The CDR3 covers 16 residues. Germline V gene data show CDR1 as SEHNR and CDR2 as FQNEAQ (reference sequence). Trimming took 5 bases from V and 9 from J; bases not matched to a gene: 11.

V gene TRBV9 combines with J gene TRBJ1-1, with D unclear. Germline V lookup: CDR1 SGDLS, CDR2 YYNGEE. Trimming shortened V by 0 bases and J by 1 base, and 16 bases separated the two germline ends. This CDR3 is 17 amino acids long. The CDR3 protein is CASSVGLVGKENTEAFF. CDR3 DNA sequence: TGTGCCAGCAGCGTAGGTTTGGTTGGGAAAGAGAACACTGAAGCTTTCTTT.

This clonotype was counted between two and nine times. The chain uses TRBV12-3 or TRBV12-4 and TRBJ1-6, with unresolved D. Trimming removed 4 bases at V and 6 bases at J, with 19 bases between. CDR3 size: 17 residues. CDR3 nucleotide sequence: TGTGCCAGCAGTTCCGCGTCTTGGGGTTACGGTAATTCACCCCTCCACTTT. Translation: CASSSASWGYGNSPLHF.

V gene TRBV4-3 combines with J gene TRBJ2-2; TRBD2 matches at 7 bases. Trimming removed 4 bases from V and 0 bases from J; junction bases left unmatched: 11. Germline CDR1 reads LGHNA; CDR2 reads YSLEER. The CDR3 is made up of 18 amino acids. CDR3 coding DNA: TGCGCCAGCAGCCGTCGTCCCCTAGCGGTAACGAACACCGGGGAGCTGTTTTTT. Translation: CASSRRPLAVTNTGELFF.

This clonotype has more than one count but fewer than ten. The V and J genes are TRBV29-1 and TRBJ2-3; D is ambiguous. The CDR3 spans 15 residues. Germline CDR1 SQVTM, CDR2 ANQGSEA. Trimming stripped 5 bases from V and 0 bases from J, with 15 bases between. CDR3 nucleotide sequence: TGCAGCGTTCTGGAGTCTGCTCGAAGCACAGATACGCAGTATTTT. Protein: CSVLESARSTDTQYF.

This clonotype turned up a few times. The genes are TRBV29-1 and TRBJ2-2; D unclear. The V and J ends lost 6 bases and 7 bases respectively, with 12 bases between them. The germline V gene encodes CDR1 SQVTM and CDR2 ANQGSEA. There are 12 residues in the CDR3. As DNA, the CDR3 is TGCAGCGTCTATCAAACGAACGGGGAGCTGTTTTTT. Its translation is CSVYQTNGELFF.